Sequencing of this T cell receptor beta chain was carried out in a study of T cell responses to AZD1222 COVID-19 vaccine. Study conclusions and caveats: Reportedly, close to half of spike-specific TCRs are directed against unmutated variant regions.

From germline, CDR1 is MNHEY and CDR2 SMNVEV (reference sequence). Between the trimmed V and J ends, which lost 6 bases and 6 bases, there was a span of 18 bases. The CDR3 extends over 14 amino acids. With regard to this clone: Its antigen is as yet unknown.

Using immunoSEQ multiplex PCR, the repertoire was profiled, and TCRdb retains in-frame clones only, with some absent. Among about 35,000 clones listed, about 88% were seen once. The starting material was peripheral blood, obtained on day 0 of AZD1222 vaccination. The receptor comes from an adult in good health. The chain recombines TRBV27 with TRBJ2-7; possible D gene TRBD2, 6 bases. The CDR3 is CASSLGRLRGEQYF. The CDR3 nucleotides are TGTGCCAGCAGCCTTGGACGTCTGCGGGGCGAGCAGTACTTC.